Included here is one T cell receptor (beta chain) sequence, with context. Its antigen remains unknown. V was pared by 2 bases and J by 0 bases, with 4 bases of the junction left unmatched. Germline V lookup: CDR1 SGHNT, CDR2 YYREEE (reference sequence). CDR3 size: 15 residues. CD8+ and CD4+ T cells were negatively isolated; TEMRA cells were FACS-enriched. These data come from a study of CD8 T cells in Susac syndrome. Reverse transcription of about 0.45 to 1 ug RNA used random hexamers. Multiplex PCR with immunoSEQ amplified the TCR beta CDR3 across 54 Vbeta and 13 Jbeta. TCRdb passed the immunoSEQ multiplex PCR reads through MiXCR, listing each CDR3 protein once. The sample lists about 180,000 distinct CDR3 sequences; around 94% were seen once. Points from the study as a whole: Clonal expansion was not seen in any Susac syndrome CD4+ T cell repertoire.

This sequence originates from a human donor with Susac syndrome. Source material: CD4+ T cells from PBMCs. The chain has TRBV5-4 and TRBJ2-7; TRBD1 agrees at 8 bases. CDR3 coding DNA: TGTGCCAGCAGCTTCCTCGGGACAGGCTCCTACGAGCAGTACTTC. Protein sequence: CASSFLGTGSYEQYF.